The present T cell receptor (beta chain) was sequenced within a study of T-cell reconstitution after alpha-beta-depleted transplantation in children. Regarding the study as a whole: Reported findings indicate that, about two months after transplant, alpha-beta T cells came from several hundred expanded clones, which were derived from non-depleted graft cells. TCRbeta diversity was high at day 60 in some patients (a result of surviving recipient T cells and thymic progenitors).

The library targeted TCRbeta and was prepared with unique molecular identifiers. TCRdb redid the calling of the PCR reads with MiXCR, one entry per CDR3 protein. The table lists hundreds of thousands of distinct CDR3 sequences, 15% to 20% of them singletons. This clonotype was seen a few times. The antigen is unknown. This CDR3 spans 13 amino acids. V was cut by 6 bases and J by 3 bases, with 12 bases left in between. Germline CDR1 reads MGHDK; CDR2 reads SYGVNS. The source is a boy younger than two who had a stem cell transplant for Wiskott-Aldrich syndrome, so the T cells may come from the graft donor. This chain connects TRBV25-1 to TRBJ2-7, with D possibly TRBD2 on 6 matching bases. This material consisted of PBMCs, mostly from graft donor cells, taken 360 days after TCRalphabeta/CD19-depleted stem cell transplant. CDR3 amino acids: CASSGGFYYEQYF. The CDR3 DNA follows: TGTGCCAGCAGCGGGGGATTCTACTACGAGCAGTACTTC.